Listed below are T cell receptor beta chains from one sample, sequenced in a study of shared clonotypes between healthy human individuals. The data were produced by immunoSEQ multiplex PCR, yet TCRdb's version contains in-frame clones alone and is incomplete. The profile covers more than 1.2 million clones, with approximately 98.5% appearing a single time and around 0.38% taken by the ten largest. The material sequenced was naive CD4+ T cells sorted from blood. The receptors shown here come from a man aged 25-45 years in good health. CDR3s include the opening cysteine and the closing phenylalanine or tryptophan. The order of the fields is V gene, D gene, clone size, J gene, CDR3 DNA, CDR3 protein. The D gene is left open where the match is weak. Clone size is not always given. Where it is, it says once, few, many or a class for expanded clones.

>TRBV18|TRBD1|-|TRBJ1-1
TGTGCCAGCTCACTCGGACAGGGTATGAACACTGAAGCTTTCTTT
CASSLGQGMNTEAFF
>TRBV6-6|-|-|TRBJ2-5
TGTGCCAGCAGTTACTCGGTAGCGGAACAAGAGACCCAGTACTTC
CASSYSVAEQETQYF
>TRBV7-6|-|-|TRBJ2-6
TGTGCCAGCAGCTTACCCCCCCCAGGGTCTGGGGCCAACGTCCTGACTTTC
CASSLPPPGSGANVLTF
>TRBV6-6|-|-|TRBJ2-7
TGTGCCAGCAGTGACTCCTACGAGCAGTACTTC
CASSDSYEQYF
>TRBV29-1|-|-|TRBJ1-4
TGCAGCGTTGAAGATCCAGTGGGAAAACTGTTTTTT
CSVEDPVGKLFF
>TRBV6-7|-|-|TRBJ2-7
TGTGCCAGCACCGCTCTCTACGAGCAGTACTTC
CASTALYEQYF
>TRBV6-5|TRBD1|-|TRBJ2-7
TGTGCCAGCAGTGGGAACAGGGGCTACGAGCAGTACTTC
CASSGNRGYEQYF
>TRBV10-1|TRBD1|-|TRBJ1-4
TGCGCCAGCAGACAACAGGGGGTACAGACGTATGGTGAAAAACTGTTTTTT
CASRQQGVQTYGEKLFF
>TRBV2|-|-|TRBJ1-5
TGTGCCAGCACGGGCAGGGCTAATAGCAATCAGCCCCAGCATTTT
CASTGRANSNQPQHF
>TRBV5-1|-|-|TRBJ2-2
TGCGCCAGCAGCCATAGACAGGCCTGGACCGGGGAGCTGTTTTTT
CASSHRQAWTGELFF
>TRBV6-6|TRBD1|-|TRBJ2-7
TGTGCCAGCAGCGACGTTATGAGGACAGGAGATGGTGGGTACTTC
CASSDVMRTGDGGYF
>TRBV29-1|-|-|TRBJ2-1
TGCAGCGGCTCTGGTAGCGCCAATGAGCAGTTCTTC
CSGSGSANEQFF
>TRBV28|-|-|TRBJ1-2
TGTGCCAGCAGTGGTAGTGGCTACACCTTC
CASSGSGYTF
>TRBV6-5|-|once|TRBJ2-5
TGTGCCAGCAGTTACGGCAGCCAAGAGACCCAGTACTTC
CASSYGSQETQYF
>TRBV5-1|-|-|TRBJ2-7
TGCGCCAGCAGCTCGACTAGAGCCTACGAGCAGTACTTC
CASSSTRAYEQYF
>TRBV6-1|TRBD1|few|TRBJ1-2
TGTGCCAGCATAGGGACAGGGGCGAACTATGGCTACACCTTC
CASIGTGANYGYTF
>TRBV5-4|-|once|TRBJ1-4
TGTGCCAGCAGCTTGGCCGTCGGCACGAATGAAAAACTGTTTTTT
CASSLAVGTNEKLFF
>TRBV20-1|-|-|TRBJ2-3
TGCAGTGCCTCCAATGGGGATACGCAGTATTTT
CSASNGDTQYF
>TRBV14|-|-|TRBJ2-3
TGTGCCAGCAGCCCGATACAGGGTGCCACAGATACGCAGTATTTT
CASSPIQGATDTQYF
>TRBV10-3|-|-|TRBJ2-1
TGTGCCATCAGTGAAGGGGGGGGCAGGTGGAATGAGCAGTTCTTC
CAISEGGGRWNEQFF
>TRBV6-5|-|-|TRBJ1-4
TGTGCCAGCAGTTCCTTTTGGGGAGGAGGAGAAAAACTGTTTTTT
CASSSFWGGGEKLFF
>TRBV4-1|TRBD2|-|TRBJ2-5
TGCGCCAGCAGCGACTTGGGAGGGCAAGAGACCCAGTACTTC
CASSDLGGQETQYF
>TRBV6-5|TRBD2|-|TRBJ2-1
TGTGCCAGCAGTTACAATGCGGGAGGGCGCTACAATGAGCAGTTCTTC
CASSYNAGGRYNEQFF
>TRBV29-1|-|once|TRBJ2-1
TGCAGCGTTGGTAAGGATTATGAGCAGTTCTTC
CSVGKDYEQFF
>TRBV6-5|-|-|TRBJ1-5
TGTGCCAGCAGGTGGGCAGGGGAAGATCAGCCCCAGCATTTT
CASRWAGEDQPQHF
>TRBV18|-|-|TRBJ1-2
TGTGCCAGCTCACGGACTCCGGAGGGAGAACTATACTATGGCTACACCTTC
CASSRTPEGELYYGYTF
>TRBV6-4|TRBD2|-|TRBJ2-3
TGTGCCAGCAGGCCTCTGACTAGCGGGAGAACAGATACGCAGTATTTT
CASRPLTSGRTDTQYF
>TRBV19|-|-|TRBJ2-2
TGTGCCAGTAGGGGGGGGCTGATTTTGGGACGGGAGCTGTTTTTT
CASRGGLILGRELFF
>TRBV7-2|-|once|TRBJ2-3
TGTGCCAGCAGCTGGGGTTTTCCGGGATCAACAGATACGCAGTATTTT
CASSWGFPGSTDTQYF
>TRBV6-6|TRBD1|-|TRBJ2-2
TGTGCCAGCAGAACCGGGACAGGTGTTCTGGGGGAGCTGTTTTTT
CASRTGTGVLGELFF
>TRBV10-3|-|-|TRBJ2-7
TGTGCCATCAGTGACGCAGGGGACCACTACGAGCAGTACTTC
CAISDAGDHYEQYF
>TRBV27|TRBD1|once|TRBJ2-7
TGTGCCAGCAAGTTGACAGGGACCTACGAGCAGTACTTC
CASKLTGTYEQYF
>TRBV7-2|-|once|TRBJ2-7
TGTGCCAGCAGCTTAGCCTTTTCCGGATGGTACAACGAGCAGTACTTC
CASSLAFSGWYNEQYF
>TRBV7-2|-|-|TRBJ1-2
TGTGCCAGCAGCCTCGTACGATGGGATAACTATGGCTACACCTTC
CASSLVRWDNYGYTF
>TRBV27|-|-|TRBJ2-1
TGTGCCAGCCGAGGGGGAGGAAGGTATGTTGAGCAGTTCTTC
CASRGGGRYVEQFF
>TRBV27|-|-|TRBJ2-5
TGTGCCAGCGGGAGCGGGACACAAGAGACCCAGTACTTC
CASGSGTQETQYF
>TRBV15|TRBD1|-|TRBJ2-3
TGTGCCACCAGTAGGACAGGTGGGCCGGCAGATACGCAGTATTTT
CATSRTGGPADTQYF
>TRBV20-1|-|-|TRBJ2-7
TGCAGTGCTAGTTTACGATACGAGCAGTACTTC
CSASLRYEQYF
>TRBV4-3|TRBD2|-|TRBJ2-5
TGCGCCAGCAGCCAAGGCTCATGGGGGACTATTCAAGAGACCCAGTACTTC
CASSQGSWGTIQETQYF
>TRBV11-2|-|-|TRBJ2-1
TGTGCCAGCAGCACCTGGACCGGGGAGGATGAGCAGTTCTTC
CASSTWTGEDEQFF
>TRBV5-1|-|-|TRBJ1-2
TGCGCCAGCAGCTTGGATCCCAGGGCTAACTATGGCTACACCTTC
CASSLDPRANYGYTF
>TRBV9|TRBD2|-|TRBJ2-7
TGTGCCAGCAGCGTAGACGGCGGGAGAGGTTACGAGCAGTACTTC
CASSVDGGRGYEQYF
>TRBV18|TRBD1|once|TRBJ2-1
TGTGCCAGCTCACCCTTCTTACCGGGACAGGACTACAATGAGCAGTTCTTC
CASSPFLPGQDYNEQFF
>TRBV18|-|-|TRBJ1-2
TGTGCCAGCTCACACGGACAGATGAACTATGGCTACACCTTC
CASSHGQMNYGYTF
>TRBV9|TRBD2|once|TRBJ2-1
TGTGCCAGCAGCGTAGAGGCTAGCGGGAGTAATGAGCAGTTCTTC
CASSVEASGSNEQFF